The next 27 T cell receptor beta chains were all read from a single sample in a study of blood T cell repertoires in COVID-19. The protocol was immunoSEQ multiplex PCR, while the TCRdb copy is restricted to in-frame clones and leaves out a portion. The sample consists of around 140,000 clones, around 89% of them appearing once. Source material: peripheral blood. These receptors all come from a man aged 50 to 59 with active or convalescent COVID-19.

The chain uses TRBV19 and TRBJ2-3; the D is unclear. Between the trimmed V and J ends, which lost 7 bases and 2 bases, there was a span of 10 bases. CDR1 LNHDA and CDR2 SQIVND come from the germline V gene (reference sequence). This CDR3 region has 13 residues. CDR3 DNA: TGTGCCAGTACCTCGAGAGACACAGATACGCAGTATTTT. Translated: CASTSRDTDTQYF.

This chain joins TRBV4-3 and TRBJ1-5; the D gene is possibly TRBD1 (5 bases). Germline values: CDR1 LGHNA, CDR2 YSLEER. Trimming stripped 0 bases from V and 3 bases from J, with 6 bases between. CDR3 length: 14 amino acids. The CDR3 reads CASSQDRVNQPQHF. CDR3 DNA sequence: TGCGCCAGCAGCCAAGACAGGGTCAATCAGCCCCAGCATTTT.

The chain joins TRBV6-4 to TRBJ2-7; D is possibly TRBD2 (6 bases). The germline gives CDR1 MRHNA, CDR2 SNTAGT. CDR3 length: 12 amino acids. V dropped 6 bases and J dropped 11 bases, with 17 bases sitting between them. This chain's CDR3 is CASRDHTGVKYF. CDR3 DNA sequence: TGTGCCAGCAGAGATCATACGGGGGTTAAGTACTTC.

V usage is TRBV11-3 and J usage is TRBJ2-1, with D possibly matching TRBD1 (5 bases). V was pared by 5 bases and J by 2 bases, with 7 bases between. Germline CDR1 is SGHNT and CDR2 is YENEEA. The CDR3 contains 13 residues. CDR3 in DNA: TGTGCCAGCAGCCCAGGGCCCTACAATGAGCAGTTCTTC. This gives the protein CASSPGPYNEQFF.

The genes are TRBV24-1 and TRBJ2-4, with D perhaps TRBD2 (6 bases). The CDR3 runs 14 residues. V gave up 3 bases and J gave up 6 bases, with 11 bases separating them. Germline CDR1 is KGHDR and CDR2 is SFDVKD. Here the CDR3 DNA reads TGTGCCACCAGTGATCCCCGGAGGGGAAACATTCAGTACTTC. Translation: CATSDPRRGNIQYF.

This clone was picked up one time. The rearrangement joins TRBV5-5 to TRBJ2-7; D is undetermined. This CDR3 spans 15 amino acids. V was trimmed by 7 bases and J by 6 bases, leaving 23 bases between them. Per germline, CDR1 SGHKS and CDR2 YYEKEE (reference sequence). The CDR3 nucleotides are TGTGCCAGCTGCAACTCGAGTTGGCGGCCCCTCGAGCAGTACTTC. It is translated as CASCNSSWRPLEQYF.

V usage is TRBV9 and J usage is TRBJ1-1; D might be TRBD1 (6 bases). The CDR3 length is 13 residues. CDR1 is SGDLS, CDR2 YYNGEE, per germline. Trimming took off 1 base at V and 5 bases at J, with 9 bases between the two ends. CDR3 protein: CASSVKGGTEAFF. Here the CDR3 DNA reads TGTGCCAGCAGCGTAAAGGGGGGGACTGAAGCTTTCTTT.

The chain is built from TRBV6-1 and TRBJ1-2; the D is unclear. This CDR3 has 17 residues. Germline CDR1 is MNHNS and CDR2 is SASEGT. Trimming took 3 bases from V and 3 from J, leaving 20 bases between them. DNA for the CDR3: TGTGCCAGCAGTGACCTACAGTCAACCAACGAAGACTATGGCTACACCTTC. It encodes CASSDLQSTNEDYGYTF.

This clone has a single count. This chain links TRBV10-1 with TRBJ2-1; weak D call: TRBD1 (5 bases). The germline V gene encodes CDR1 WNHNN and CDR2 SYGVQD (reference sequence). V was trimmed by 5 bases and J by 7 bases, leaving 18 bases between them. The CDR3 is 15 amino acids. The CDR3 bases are TGCGCCAGCAGTTCCAGGGCCAGTGACACAAATGAGCAGTTCTTC. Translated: CASSSRASDTNEQFF.

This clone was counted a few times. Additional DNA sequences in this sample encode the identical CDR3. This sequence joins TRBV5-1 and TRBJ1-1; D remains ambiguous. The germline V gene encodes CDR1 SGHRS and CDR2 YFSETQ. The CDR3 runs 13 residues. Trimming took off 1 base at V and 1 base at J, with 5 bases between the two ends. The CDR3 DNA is TGCGCCAGCAGCTTGCGGGGGAACACTGAAGCTTTCTTT. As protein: CASSLRGNTEAFF.

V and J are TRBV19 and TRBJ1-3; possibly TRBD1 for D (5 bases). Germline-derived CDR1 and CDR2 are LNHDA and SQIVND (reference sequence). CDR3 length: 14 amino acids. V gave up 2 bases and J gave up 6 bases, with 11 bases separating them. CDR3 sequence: CASSIWGTENTIYF. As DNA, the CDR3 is TGTGCCAGTAGTATATGGGGCACGGAAAACACCATATATTTT.

The CDR3 nucleotides are TGTGCCTGGAGTGCCGAGATGGGACAGGGGAACAATGAGCAGTTCTTC. Translated, it gives CAWSAEMGQGNNEQFF. J is TRBJ2-1 and V is TRBV30, with 10 bases aligning to TRBD1. Germline CDR1 and CDR2: GTSNPN and SVGIG (reference sequence). V shed 1 base, J shed 5 bases, and the junction held 8 bases outside the gene matches. This CDR3 has 16 amino acids. The variable domain in full, with the rest retrieved from reference TRBV30 and TRBJ2-1, is SQTIHQWPATLVQPVGSPLSLECTVEGTSNPNLYWYRQAAGRGLQLLFYSVGIGQISSEVPQNLSASRPQDRQFILSSKKLLLSDSGFYLCAWSAEMGQGNNEQFFGPGTRLTVL.

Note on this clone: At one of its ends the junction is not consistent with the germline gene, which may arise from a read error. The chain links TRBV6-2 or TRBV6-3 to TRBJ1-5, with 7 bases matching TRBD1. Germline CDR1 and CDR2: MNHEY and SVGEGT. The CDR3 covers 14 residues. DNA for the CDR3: TGTGCCAGCAGTTACTCAGGGGGCAAGCAGCCCCAGCATTTT. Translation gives CASSYSGGKQPQHF.

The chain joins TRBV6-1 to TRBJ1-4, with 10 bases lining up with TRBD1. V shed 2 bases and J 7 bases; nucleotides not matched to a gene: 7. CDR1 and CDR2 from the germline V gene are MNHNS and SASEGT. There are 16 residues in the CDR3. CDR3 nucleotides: TGTGCCAGCAGTGAATTTGGGGACAGGGGTTCTGAAAAACTGTTTTTT. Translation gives CASSEFGDRGSEKLFF.

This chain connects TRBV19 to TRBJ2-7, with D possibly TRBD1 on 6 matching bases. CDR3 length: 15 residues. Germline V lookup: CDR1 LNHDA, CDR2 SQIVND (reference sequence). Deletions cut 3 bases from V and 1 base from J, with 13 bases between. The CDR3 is CASSMRSGESYEQYF. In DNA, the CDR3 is TGTGCCAGTAGTATGAGGTCAGGGGAGTCCTACGAGCAGTACTTC.

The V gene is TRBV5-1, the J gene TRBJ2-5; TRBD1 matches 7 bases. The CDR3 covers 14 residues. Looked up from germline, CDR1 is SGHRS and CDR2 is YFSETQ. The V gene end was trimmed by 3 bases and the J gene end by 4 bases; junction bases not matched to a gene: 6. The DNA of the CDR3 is TGCGCCAGCAGCTCAGGGACAGCCGGAGAGACCCAGTACTTC. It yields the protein CASSSGTAGETQYF. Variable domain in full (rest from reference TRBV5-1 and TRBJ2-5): KAGVTQTPRYLIKTRGQQVTLSCSPISGHRSVSWYQQTPGQGLQFLFEYFSETQRNKGNFPGRFSGRQFSNSRSEMNVSTLELGDSALYLCASSSGTAGETQYFGPGTRLLVL.

CDR3 nucleotide sequence: TGTGCCAGCAGCAGAGCCACCACAGGGAACACTGAAGCTTTCTTT. It specifies CASSRATTGNTEAFF. This chain joins TRBV5-4 and TRBJ1-1; a possible D gene is TRBD1 (5 bases). The germline CDR1 and CDR2 sequences are SGHNT and YYREEE (reference sequence). V was pared by 4 bases and J by 1 base, with 14 bases between. The CDR3 sequence is 15 residues long.

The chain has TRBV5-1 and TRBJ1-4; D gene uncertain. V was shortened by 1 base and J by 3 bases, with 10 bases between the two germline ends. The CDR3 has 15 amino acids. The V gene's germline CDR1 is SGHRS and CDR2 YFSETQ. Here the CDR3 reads CASSLTRGSNEKLFF. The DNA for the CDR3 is TGCGCCAGCAGCTTGACCCGGGGATCTAATGAAAAACTGTTTTTT.

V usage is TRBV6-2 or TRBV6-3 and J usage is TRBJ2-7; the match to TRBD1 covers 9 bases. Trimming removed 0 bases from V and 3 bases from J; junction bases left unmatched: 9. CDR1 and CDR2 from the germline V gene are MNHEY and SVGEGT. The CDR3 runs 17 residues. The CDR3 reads CASSYSMLDRGIYEQYF. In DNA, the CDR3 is TGTGCCAGCAGTTACTCGATGTTAGACAGGGGGATCTACGAGCAGTACTTC.

The chain's CDR3 is CASRSATSARYEQYF. The CDR3 DNA sequence: TGTGCCAGCAGATCGGCGACTAGTGCAAGATACGAGCAGTACTTC. The chain employs TRBV5-4 and TRBJ2-7, with a weak D call TRBD2 (6 bases). The CDR3 loop spans 15 amino acids. Per germline, CDR1 SGHNT and CDR2 YYREEE (reference sequence). Between the trimmed V and J ends, which lost 5 bases and 4 bases, there was a span of 19 bases.

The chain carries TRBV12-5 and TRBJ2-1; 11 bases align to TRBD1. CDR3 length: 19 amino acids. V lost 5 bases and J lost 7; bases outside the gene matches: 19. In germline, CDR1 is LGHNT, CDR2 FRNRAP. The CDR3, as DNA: TGTGCTAGTGGTCCGCGACTGTTGGACAGGGGGCAGGGTCGGAATGAGCAGTTCTTC. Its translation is CASGPRLLDRGQGRNEQFF.

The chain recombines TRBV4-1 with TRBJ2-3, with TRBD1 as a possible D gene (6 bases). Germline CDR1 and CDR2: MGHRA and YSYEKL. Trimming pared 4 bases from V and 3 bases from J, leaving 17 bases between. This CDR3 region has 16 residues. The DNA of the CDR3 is TGCGCCAGCAGCCCCAAGCCCGACAGGACGACAGATACGCAGTATTTT. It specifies CASSPKPDRTTDTQYF.

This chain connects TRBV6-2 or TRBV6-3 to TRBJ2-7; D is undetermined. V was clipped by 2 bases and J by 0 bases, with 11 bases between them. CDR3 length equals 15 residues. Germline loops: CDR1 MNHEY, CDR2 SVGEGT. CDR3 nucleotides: TGTGCCAGCAGTTACGGAACGGAGAGCTCCTACGAGCAGTACTTC. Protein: CASSYGTESSYEQYF.

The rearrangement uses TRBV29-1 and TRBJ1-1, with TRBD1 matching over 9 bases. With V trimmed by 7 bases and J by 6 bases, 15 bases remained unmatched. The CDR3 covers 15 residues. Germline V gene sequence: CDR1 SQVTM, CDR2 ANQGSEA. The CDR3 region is CSGEQGAQGTAEAFF. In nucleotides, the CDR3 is TGCAGCGGGGAACAGGGGGCCCAGGGGACGGCTGAAGCTTTCTTT.

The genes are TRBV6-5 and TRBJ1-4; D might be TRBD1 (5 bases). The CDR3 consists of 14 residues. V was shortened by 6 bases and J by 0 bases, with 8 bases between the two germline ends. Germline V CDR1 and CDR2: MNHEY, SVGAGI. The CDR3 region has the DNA TGTGCCAGCAGCACAGGCTCAACTAATGAAAAACTGTTTTTT. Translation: CASSTGSTNEKLFF.

The DNA of the CDR3 is TGTGCCAGCAGCTTGGGGTACAGGGGGAACACTGAAGCTTTCTTT. It is translated as CASSLGYRGNTEAFF. The V gene is TRBV5-6, the J gene TRBJ1-1, with 7 bases aligning to TRBD1. V lost 0 bases, J lost 1 base, and 3 bases stayed unmatched. Germline CDR1 SGHDT, CDR2 YYEEEE. This CDR3 has 15 residues.

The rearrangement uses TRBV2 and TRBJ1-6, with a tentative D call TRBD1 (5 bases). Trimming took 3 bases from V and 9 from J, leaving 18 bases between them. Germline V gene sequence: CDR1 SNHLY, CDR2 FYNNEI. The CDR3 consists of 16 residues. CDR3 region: CASSDLNFNGGSPLHF. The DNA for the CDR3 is TGTGCCAGCAGTGACCTAAATTTTAACGGGGGTTCACCCCTCCACTTT.